These 25 T cell receptor beta chains were all obtained from the same sample, sequenced in a study of control samples from healthy donors and cancer patients. Some clones are missing from TCRdb's copy, which holds only in-frame ones; the method was immunoSEQ multiplex PCR. The sample consists of roughly 150,000 clones, around 88% of them appearing once. The sequenced sample was blood. These receptors all come from a man aged 18 to 30 in good health.

This chain uses TRBV5-4 with TRBJ2-1; D gene unclear. CDR1 is SGHNT and CDR2 is YYREEE in the germline V gene (reference sequence). The CDR3 loop spans 17 amino acids. Between the trimmed V and J ends, which lost 0 bases and 7 bases, there was a span of 20 bases. The DNA of the CDR3 is TGTGCCAGCAGCTTGGCCTCCCGGGTATTGGGGTGGAATGAGCAGTTCTTC. Translating it yields CASSLASRVLGWNEQFF.

In this sample, this clone turned up once. V usage is TRBV5-1 and J usage is TRBJ2-7; perhaps TRBD2 as D (6 bases). Germline assignment: CDR1 SGHRS and CDR2 YFSETQ. This CDR3 spans 16 amino acids. Trimming left V 4 bases short and J 2 bases short, with 19 bases between. The CDR3 region has the DNA TGCGCCAGCAGCACGGCTCCGGGACTCAGAACCTACGAGCAGTACTTC. Translating gives CASSTAPGLRTYEQYF.

J is TRBJ2-3 and V is TRBV7-2, with TRBD1 matching 7 bases. This CDR3 has 14 amino acids. Germline V gives CDR1 SGHTA, CDR2 FQGNSA. Trimming removed 5 bases from V and 0 bases from J; junction bases left unmatched: 2. The CDR3 bases are TGTGCCAGCAGCACAGGGGCTAGCACAGATACGCAGTATTTT. Translated, it gives CASSTGASTDTQYF. Full variable domain (missing parts from reference TRBV7-2 and TRBJ2-3): GAGVSQSPSNKVTEKGKDVELRCDPISGHTALYWYRQSLGQGLEFLIYFQGNSAPDKSGLPSDRFSAERTGGSVSTLTIQRTQQEDSAVYLCASSTGASTDTQYFGPGTRLTVL.

This clone occurred once. The J gene is TRBJ1-4, the V gene TRBV4-3, with D perhaps matching TRBD1 (6 bases). The V and J ends lost 1 base and 7 bases respectively, with 19 bases between them. Germline CDR1 and CDR2: LGHNA and YSLEER. The CDR3 sequence is 17 residues long. The CDR3 protein is CASSQGPQGRVGEKLFF. The CDR3 nucleotides read TGCGCCAGCAGCCAAGGCCCACAGGGTCGCGTAGGTGAAAAACTGTTTTTT.

The V and J genes are TRBV28 and TRBJ2-7, with 8 bases matching TRBD2. The germline gives CDR1 MDHEN, CDR2 SYDVKM. Germline trimming cut 3 bases from V and 8 bases from J; bases unmatched to any gene: 9. The CDR3 is made up of 14 amino acids. The CDR3: CASSLGAGGGQQYF. DNA for the CDR3: TGTGCCAGCAGTTTGGGTGCGGGGGGCGGGCAGCAGTACTTC.

This chain uses TRBV7-2 with TRBJ1-1; D may be TRBD1 (6 bases). Germline assignment: CDR1 SGHTA and CDR2 FQGNSA. The CDR3 is made up of 13 amino acids. Between the trimmed V and J ends, which lost 5 bases and 5 bases, there was a span of 12 bases. CDR3 bases: TGTGCCAGCAGCCCCGGAGGGGGAACTGAAGCTTTCTTT. Translation gives CASSPGGGTEAFF. Filled out from reference TRBV7-2 and TRBJ1-1, the complete variable domain reads GAGVSQSPSNKVTEKGKDVELRCDPISGHTALYWYRQSLGQGLEFLIYFQGNSAPDKSGLPSDRFSAERTGGSVSTLTIQRTQQEDSAVYLCASSPGGGTEAFFGQGTRLTVV.

This clone appeared a few times. The chain is built from TRBV5-1 and TRBJ2-7; possibly TRBD1 or TRBD2 for D (5 bases each). Trimming took 2 bases from V and 3 from J, leaving 12 bases between them. The CDR3 sequence is 14 residues long. The germline gives CDR1 SGHRS, CDR2 YFSETQ. The CDR3 bases are TGCGCCAGCAGCTTATCTAGCAGGGACTACGAGCAGTACTTC. This sequence encodes CASSLSSRDYEQYF.

V gene TRBV3-1 (or the pseudogene TRBV3-2) combines with J gene TRBJ2-7, with 9 bases fitting TRBD1. The V gene's germline CDR1 is LGHDT and CDR2 YNNKEL (reference sequence). With 5 bases clipped from V and 5 bases from J, the junction kept 10 bases outside the gene matches. The CDR3 covers 15 residues. The chain's CDR3 is CASSTPGQGPDEQYF. DNA for the CDR3: TGTGCCAGCAGCACACCGGGACAGGGTCCCGACGAGCAGTACTTC.

The chain combines TRBV14 with TRBJ1-3; D is ambiguous. Germline values: CDR1 SGHDN, CDR2 FVKESK. Trimming stripped 1 base from V and 9 bases from J, with 13 bases between. CDR3 length equals 14 residues. The CDR3 spells CASSQVGLEGTIYF. The CDR3 DNA reads TGTGCCAGCAGCCAAGTCGGGCTTGAGGGCACCATATATTTT.

This chain connects TRBV27 to TRBJ2-2; D is unclear. The CDR3 is 12 amino acids. Germline V CDR1 and CDR2: MNHEY, SMNVEV (reference sequence). Trimming left V 6 bases short and J 8 bases short, with 10 bases between. The CDR3 DNA is TGTGCCAGCAGGAGTGTGAGGGGGGAGCTGTTTTTT. It translates to CASRSVRGELFF.

A few counts support this clone. V is TRBV9 and J is TRBJ2-7; D possibly corresponds to TRBD2 (6 bases). V lost 4 bases, J lost 1 base, and 12 bases lay in between. CDR1 is SGDLS, CDR2 YYNGEE, per germline. This CDR3 is 14 amino acids long. CDR3 residues: CASSRGTESYEQYF. CDR3 bases: TGTGCCAGCAGCCGCGGGACGGAATCCTACGAGCAGTACTTC.

The chain employs TRBV6-5 and TRBJ1-2; no clear D gene. Trimming removed 7 bases at V and 2 bases at J, with 17 bases between. The CDR3 has 15 residues. The V gene's germline CDR1 is MNHEY and CDR2 SVGAGI. The CDR3: CASKFSPELNYGYTF. CDR3 sequence (DNA): TGTGCCAGCAAATTTAGTCCGGAGTTGAACTATGGCTACACCTTC.

The rearrangement joins TRBV6-2 or TRBV6-3 to TRBJ2-7, with 10 bases aligning to TRBD1. Looked up from germline, CDR1 is MNHEY and CDR2 is SVGEGT. The CDR3 length is 16 residues. With V trimmed by 2 bases and J by 3 bases, 7 bases remained unmatched. The CDR3 DNA reads as TGTGCCAGCAGTTACAGGAGACAGGGGGCGGACTACGAGCAGTACTTC. As protein: CASSYRRQGADYEQYF.

In DNA form, the CDR3 reads TGCGCCAGCAGCCCGGGACAGGGCGGGAACACTGAAGCTTTCTTT. This gives the protein CASSPGQGGNTEAFF. The V call is TRBV4-1, the J call TRBJ1-1, with 9 bases that match TRBD1. The trim removed 4 bases at V and 1 base at J, leaving 4 bases unmatched. This CDR3 is built from 15 residues. Germline loops: CDR1 MGHRA, CDR2 YSYEKL.

This chain links TRBV5-1 with TRBJ2-5, with D perhaps TRBD2 (7 bases). Trimming removed 3 bases from V and 7 bases from J, with 28 bases in between. Germline V lookup: CDR1 SGHRS, CDR2 YFSETQ. The CDR3 is 18 amino acids. CDR3 nucleotide sequence: TGCGCCAGCAGCTCGGAAGGGGGGGAGATTTCACGTGGTGCGACCCAGTACTTC. This translates into CASSSEGGEISRGATQYF.

This chain links TRBV20-1 with TRBJ1-1; D may be TRBD1 (5 bases). CDR3 length: 11 residues. The V end was cut by 7 bases, the J end by 5 bases, with 11 bases between. The germline V gene has CDR1 DFQATT and CDR2 SNEGSKA (reference sequence). The CDR3 DNA sequence: TGCAGTGGGGTGGGGCAGACTGAAGCTTTCTTT. Encoded protein: CSGVGQTEAFF.

This sequence joins TRBV11-2 and TRBJ2-2; D possibly uses TRBD1 or TRBD2 (6 bases each). CDR1 is SGHAT and CDR2 is FQNNGV in the germline V gene. This CDR3 contains 13 residues. V lost 9 bases and J lost 6, with 14 bases in between. The CDR3 DNA follows: TGTGCCAGTGCCCCTGGGGGGCCCGGGGAGCTGTTTTTT. Amino acids: CASAPGGPGELFF.

The V call is TRBV19, the J call TRBJ1-3; no firm D call. The V gene lost 2 bases and the J gene lost 0 bases, with 8 bases spanning the gap. Per the germline V gene, CDR1 is LNHDA and CDR2 is SQIVND (reference sequence). The CDR3 consists of 15 residues. CDR3 sequence: CASSIISVSGNTIYF. The CDR3 DNA sequence: TGTGCCAGTAGTATAATCTCCGTCTCTGGAAACACCATATATTTT.

V gene TRBV29-1 combines with J gene TRBJ2-2; D is perhaps TRBD1 (5 bases). In germline, CDR1 is SQVTM, CDR2 ANQGSEA. V was cut by 4 bases and J by 1 base, with 10 bases left in between. This CDR3 comprises 14 residues. The CDR3: CSVVGPLNTGELFF. DNA for the CDR3: TGCAGCGTTGTGGGGCCACTGAACACCGGGGAGCTGTTTTTT.

The chain uses TRBV28 and TRBJ1-2; 10 bases are a match to TRBD1. Germline CDR1 is MDHEN and CDR2 is SYDVKM. This CDR3 has 15 residues. V was clipped by 5 bases and J by 13 bases; unmatched bases: 16. In DNA form, the CDR3 reads TGTGCCAGCAGTCCTAGGGACAGGGGCTTTATGGGGTCCACCTTC. Its protein product is CASSPRDRGFMGSTF.

J is TRBJ2-4 and V is TRBV6-2 or TRBV6-3, with 15 bases that match TRBD2. There are 18 residues in the CDR3. Germline loops: CDR1 MNHEY, CDR2 SVGEGT. The junction had 3 bases not matched to a gene; V was cut back by 0 bases and J by 3 bases. In nucleotides, the CDR3 is TGTGCCAGCAGTTACTCTCTGGGACTAGCGGGGGGCAAAAACATTCAGTACTTC. Translation gives CASSYSLGLAGGKNIQYF.

V and J are TRBV28 and TRBJ2-4; 9 bases map to TRBD2. Germline CDR1 and CDR2: MDHEN and SYDVKM. V lost 4 bases to trimming and J lost 1 base; unmatched junction nucleotides: 8. CDR3 length: 17 residues. The CDR3 bases are TGTGCCAGCAGTTCCCATGCGGGGGGGCCGGCCAAAAACATTCAGTACTTC. Translating it yields CASSSHAGGPAKNIQYF.

The chain uses TRBV28 and TRBJ2-3, with 8 bases that match TRBD2. CDR1 is MDHEN and CDR2 is SYDVKM in the germline V gene. This CDR3 has 17 residues. Trimming removed 8 bases from V and 2 bases from J; junction bases left unmatched: 15. The chain's CDR3 is CASGLDLPGGITDTQYF. For the CDR3, the DNA is TGTGCCAGCGGACTTGATTTACCGGGGGGGATCACAGATACGCAGTATTTT.

The chain uses TRBV19 and TRBJ2-1; D gene ambiguous. The CDR3 contains 12 residues. Per the germline V gene, CDR1 is LNHDA and CDR2 is SQIVND (reference sequence). V lost 3 bases, J lost 5 bases, and 5 bases lay in between. CDR3 loop: CASSIVNNEQFF. Here the CDR3 DNA reads TGTGCCAGTAGTATTGTTAACAATGAGCAGTTCTTC.

This clone occurred once. The V and J genes are TRBV6-2 or TRBV6-3 and TRBJ1-6; D gene ambiguous. The V gene's germline CDR1 is MNHEY and CDR2 SVGEGT. This CDR3 region has 15 residues. V shed 2 bases and J shed 10 bases, with 15 bases lying between them. This CDR3 is CASSYRNSLGSPLHF. CDR3 nucleotides: TGTGCCAGCAGTTACCGAAACTCCCTGGGGTCACCCCTCCACTTT.